This TCR beta chain was sequenced for a study of beta chain features in type 1 diabetes. Study at large: No age, gender or cell yield differences were seen between patients and healthy donors. Whole-study results and caveats: Shortening that was moderate but significant affected the TCRB CDR3s of Type 1 diabetes patients in all four CD4+ subsets. Overrepresentation of cells with high TCR expression could result from cDNA sequencing.

This clone was counted a few times. Antigen specificity is unknown. TCRB transcripts that were expressed got sequenced, as all of the isolated RNA had been reverse transcribed. Assay: immunoSEQ multiplex PCR; the TCRdb copy retains only in-frame clones and omits some. The table has 900,000 or so clones, roughly a sixth seen once. Trimming pared 5 bases from V and 2 bases from J, leaving 17 bases between. The CDR3 has 15 amino acids. The germline CDR1 and CDR2 sequences are SGHNT and YYREEE (reference sequence). Material: naive CD4+ T cells from blood. This chain connects TRBV5-4 to TRBJ2-7, with a weak D call TRBD1 (6 bases). The TCR sequence derives from a woman aged 18-35 years in good health. The CDR3 region is CASSSDRKNTYEQYF. The CDR3 coding sequence is TGTGCCAGCAGTTCTGACAGGAAAAACACCTACGAGCAGTACTTC.